What follows are 16 T cell receptor beta chains derived from one specimen sequenced in a study of shared clonotypes between healthy human individuals. Here immunoSEQ multiplex PCR was the method, and the copy in TCRdb shows in-frame clones only, minus some. The sample lists hundreds of thousands of clones; 95% to 96% were seen once. The naive CD8 population came from CD45RO-negative cells selected for CCR7, without terminally differentiated effector memory CD45RA+ cells. The sample was naive CD8+ T cells sorted from blood. These receptors were taken from a woman aged 25 to 45 in good health.

The chain employs TRBV19 and TRBJ1-1; tentative D call: TRBD1 (5 bases). This CDR3 comprises 14 residues. Germline V gene lookup returns CDR1 LNHDA and CDR2 SQIVND (reference sequence). Deletions cut 2 bases from V and 4 bases from J, with 11 bases between. The CDR3 sequence is CASSISSGSTEAFF. CDR3 DNA sequence: TGTGCCAGTAGTATAAGTTCAGGGAGCACTGAAGCTTTCTTT.

This sequence joins TRBV28 and TRBJ1-1; TRBD1 matches 8 bases. With V trimmed by 5 bases and J by 0 bases, 8 bases remained unmatched. In germline, CDR1 is MDHEN, CDR2 SYDVKM. CDR3 size: 16 residues. The CDR3 DNA reads TGTGCCAGCAGTCCCCCGACAGGGGACATGAACACTGAAGCTTTCTTT. Encoded protein: CASSPPTGDMNTEAFF.

This clone was counted once. The same CDR3 arises from other DNA sequences in this sample as well. The V and J genes are TRBV11-2 and TRBJ1-5; D is uncertain. Germline CDR1 and CDR2: SGHAT and FQNNGV. Trimming removed 1 base from V and 4 bases from J, with 8 bases in between. The CDR3 length is 14 residues. The CDR3 DNA sequence: TGTGCCAGCAGCTTAGGAACGGGTAATCAGCCCCAGCATTTT. Translation: CASSLGTGNQPQHF.

V usage is TRBV28 and J usage is TRBJ2-3, with D perhaps matching TRBD2 (5 bases). The germline CDR1 and CDR2 sequences are MDHEN and SYDVKM. Trimming took off 3 bases at V and 3 bases at J, with 16 bases between the two ends. CDR3 length: 16 amino acids. CDR3 DNA sequence: TGTGCCAGCAGTTTCGGCTATGACTATGGTACAGATACGCAGTATTTT. Residues: CASSFGYDYGTDTQYF. The complete variable domain, with remaining parts taken from reference TRBV28 and TRBJ2-3, reads DVKVTQSSRYLVKRTGEKVFLECVQDMDHENMFWYRQDPGLGLRLIYFSYDVKMKEKGDIPEGYSVSREKKERFSLILESASTNQTSMYLCASSFGYDYGTDTQYFGPGTRLTVL.

This clone was observed once. This chain joins TRBV28 and TRBJ1-4; 11 nucleotides align to TRBD1. With V trimmed by 5 bases and J by 5 bases, 4 bases remained unmatched. Per the germline V gene, CDR1 is MDHEN and CDR2 is SYDVKM. This CDR3 has 15 amino acids. The CDR3 nucleotides are TGTGCCAGCAGTGCCGGGACAGGGGGGAATGAAAAACTGTTTTTT. It is translated as CASSAGTGGNEKLFF.

The V call is TRBV9, the J call TRBJ2-3; the D gene is possibly TRBD2 (5 bases). Trimming pared 3 bases from V and 4 bases from J, leaving 12 bases between. This CDR3 has 14 amino acids. The germline CDR1 and CDR2 sequences are SGDLS and YYNGEE. CDR3 loop: CASSGASSSDTQYF. CDR3 nucleotides: TGTGCCAGCAGCGGTGCGTCTAGCTCAGATACGCAGTATTTT.

This clone was recorded only once. This chain joins TRBV30 and TRBJ2-2, with unresolved D. The CDR3 covers 11 residues. V lost 4 bases, J lost 4 bases, and 4 bases lay in between. The germline gives CDR1 GTSNPN, CDR2 SVGIG (reference sequence). CDR3 DNA: TGTGCCTGGACCCTCACCGGGGAGCTGTTTTTT. It yields the protein CAWTLTGELFF.

This chain's CDR3 is CASSTSPMSTDTQYF. The CDR3 DNA sequence: TGTGCCAGCAGCACTAGCCCAATGAGCACAGATACGCAGTATTTT. The chain employs TRBV6-5 and TRBJ2-3; TRBD2 is a possible D gene (6 bases). Trimming left V 6 bases short and J 0 bases short, with 13 bases between. The CDR3 consists of 15 residues. Germline V gene lookup returns CDR1 MNHEY and CDR2 SVGAGI.

This chain joins TRBV5-1 and TRBJ2-7; possibly TRBD1 for D (6 bases). CDR3 length: 13 amino acids. Germline loops: CDR1 SGHRS, CDR2 YFSETQ. The V end lost 5 bases, the J end lost 7 bases, and 16 bases lay between the germline ends. The CDR3 DNA is TGCGCCAGCAGTCTGGTGGGGGCAGGGGAGCAGTACTTC. Protein: CASSLVGAGEQYF.

The rearrangement links TRBV6-1 to TRBJ1-5; the match to TRBD1 covers 7 bases. Germline CDR1 MNHNS, CDR2 SASEGT. The CDR3 runs to 15 residues. With 6 bases clipped from V and 3 bases from J, the junction kept 8 bases outside the gene matches. The CDR3 loop is CASSGDRELNQPQHF. As DNA, the CDR3 is TGTGCCAGCAGCGGCGACAGGGAACTCAATCAGCCCCAGCATTTT.

J is TRBJ2-7 and V is TRBV6-5; tentative D call: TRBD1 (6 bases). The CDR3 consists of 15 residues. Germline assignment: CDR1 MNHEY and CDR2 SVGAGI. The V end was cut by 0 bases, the J end by 2 bases, with 11 bases between. The CDR3 here is CASSYSWQGTYEQYF. The CDR3 DNA reads TGTGCCAGCAGTTACTCTTGGCAGGGGACCTACGAGCAGTACTTC.

This chain joins TRBV19 and TRBJ1-1; a possible D gene is TRBD1 (5 bases). CDR1 LNHDA and CDR2 SQIVND come from the germline V gene (reference sequence). V lost 1 base to trimming and J lost 0 bases, with 15 bases between them. The CDR3 has 17 amino acids. Here the CDR3 DNA reads TGTGCCAGTAGTATAGTAGGGGCGGGTCTCATGAACACTGAAGCTTTCTTT. It encodes CASSIVGAGLMNTEAFF. The variable domain in full, completed from reference TRBV19 and TRBJ1-1, reads DGGITQSPKYLFRKEGQNVTLSCEQNLNHDAMYWYRQDPGQGLRLIYYSQIVNDFQKGDIAEGYSVSREKKESFPLTVTSAQKNPTAFYLCASSIVGAGLMNTEAFFGQGTRLTVV.

On this clone: Additional DNA sequences in this sample encode the identical CDR3. This chain uses TRBV27 with TRBJ1-3, with no clear D. CDR1 MNHEY and CDR2 SMNVEV come from the germline V gene (reference sequence). Trimming pared 8 bases from V and 0 bases from J, leaving 2 bases between. This CDR3 has 11 amino acids. CDR3 sequence: CASGSGNTIYF. The CDR3 DNA reads as TGTGCCAGCGGCTCTGGAAACACCATATATTTT.

This clone was observed once. Here the CDR3 reads CASSFGLGQGTPTF. CDR3 DNA: TGTGCCAGCAGTTTTGGGTTAGGACAGGGGACTCCCACCTTC. This chain connects TRBV27 to TRBJ1-2; 9 bases align to TRBD1. Germline V gene sequence: CDR1 MNHEY, CDR2 SMNVEV (reference sequence). V trimming: 3 bases; J trimming: 13 bases; junction bases outside the gene matches: 12. The CDR3 spans 14 residues.

This chain connects TRBV28 to TRBJ2-5; tentative D call: TRBD2 (5 bases). TRBJ2-7 explains the end of the DNA better; the J call may be wrong. Germline V lookup: CDR1 MDHEN, CDR2 SYDVKM. The CDR3 has 13 amino acids. CDR3 protein: CASSAEGTYEQYF. CDR3 bases: TGTGCCAGCAGTGCTGAGGGCACCTACGAGCAGTACTTC.

The chain couples TRBV27 to TRBJ2-7, with 8 bases aligning to TRBD2. Germline V CDR1 and CDR2: MNHEY, SMNVEV (reference sequence). The J segment lost 3 bases and the V segment lost 8 bases, leaving 12 bases of the junction unmatched. The CDR3 covers 15 residues. The CDR3 region has the DNA TGTGCCAGCGCGTGGAGCGGGAGTACCATCTACGAGCAGTACTTC. As protein: CASAWSGSTIYEQYF.